The 25 T cell receptor beta chains in this list originate from one sample, sequenced in a study of blood T cells in healthy people across ages. For the second PCR, which ran for about 6 to 12 cycles, a sample-barcoded 5' primer and a J-beta primer mix were used. MiXCR, run by TCRdb on the 5' RACE reads, gives a single entry per CDR3 protein. This table has under 1,100,000 distinct CDR3 sequences, approximately 25% appearing once. These data were likewise used in another study, on T cells of mothers and their children.

The sequenced material came from blood. The receptors stem from a girl aged 2 to 9 in good health.

The chain uses TRBV4-1 and TRBJ2-5, with 7 bases that match TRBD2. CDR1 is MGHRA and CDR2 is YSYEKL in the germline V gene. The CDR3 contains 17 residues. V gave up 0 bases and J gave up 1 base; unmatched junction bases: 8. The CDR3: CASSQEVVWGGQETQYF. The DNA of the CDR3 is TGCGCCAGCAGCCAAGAGGTTGTTTGGGGGGGCCAAGAGACCCAGTACTTC.

This clonotype has just a few counts. The genes are TRBV21-1 and TRBJ2-7; the table's D call, TRBD1, has no DNA check behind it. TRBV21-1 is termed a pseudogene. This CDR3 is 12 amino acids long. The CDR3 spells CASRLQAGEQYF. CDR3 nucleotide sequence: TGTGCCTCCAGGCTACAGGCCGGGGAGCAGTACTTC.

The chain combines TRBV4-1 with TRBJ2-7; 8 positions match TRBD1. This CDR3 comprises 15 residues. Germline values: CDR1 MGHRA, CDR2 YSYEKL. V trimming: 6 bases; J trimming: 6 bases; junction bases outside the gene matches: 13. The DNA for the CDR3 is TGCGCCAGCAGTCGGACAGGGATTGGGACTGCCGAGCAGTACTTC. This encodes CASSRTGIGTAEQYF.

This chain uses TRBV15 with TRBJ2-1; 11 nucleotides match TRBD1. This CDR3 region has 14 residues. V lost 5 bases and J lost 8; bases outside the gene matches: 5. In germline, CDR1 is LNHNV, CDR2 YYDKDF (reference sequence). CDR3: CATSPGQGGDEQFF. As DNA, the CDR3 is TGTGCCACCAGCCCGGGACAGGGGGGGGATGAGCAGTTCTTC.

CDR3 region: CSVVRSSTDTQYF. For the CDR3, the DNA is TGCAGCGTTGTAAGAAGCAGCACAGATACGCAGTATTTT. This chain connects TRBV29-1 to TRBJ2-3; D is unclear. CDR1 is SQVTM, CDR2 ANQGSEA, per germline. The CDR3 is made up of 13 amino acids. Deletions cut 4 bases from V and 0 bases from J, with 8 bases between.

The V call is TRBV28, the J call TRBJ1-1; D uncertain. The CDR3 is 15 amino acids. Germline V lookup: CDR1 MDHEN, CDR2 SYDVKM. V shed 1 base and J shed 3 bases, with 12 bases lying between them. DNA for the CDR3: TGTGCCAGCAGTTTATACGGGGAGGCGGACACTGAAGCTTTCTTT. Encoded protein: CASSLYGEADTEAFF. The full variable domain, in which reference TRBV28 and TRBJ1-1 provide the parts outside the CDR3, is DVKVTQSSRYLVKRTGEKVFLECVQDMDHENMFWYRQDPGLGLRLIYFSYDVKMKEKGDIPEGYSVSREKKERFSLILESASTNQTSMYLCASSLYGEADTEAFFGQGTRLTVV.

This clonotype was found a few times. Here the CDR3 reads CASSLVGTSGVREQYF. The CDR3 DNA sequence: TGTGCCAGCAGCTTAGTAGGGACTAGCGGGGTTCGAGAGCAGTACTTC. The chain combines TRBV7-2 with TRBJ2-5; 13 bases fit TRBD2. Looked up from germline, CDR1 is SGHTA and CDR2 is FQGNSA. The CDR3 loop spans 16 amino acids. After removal of 1 base from V and 11 bases from J, the junction contained 10 bases not matched to a gene.

This clonotype was observed a few times. The V gene is TRBV29-1, the J gene TRBJ1-2; D gene unclear. Germline V gene lookup returns CDR1 SQVTM and CDR2 ANQGSEA. This CDR3 has 14 amino acids. Trimming left V 4 bases short and J 0 bases short, with 12 bases between. The CDR3 loop is CSVGGSPANYGYTF. The CDR3 DNA reads TGCAGCGTTGGTGGGTCTCCTGCTAACTATGGCTACACCTTC.

J is TRBJ1-2 and V is TRBV11-2; D unresolved. The CDR3 is made up of 14 amino acids. V was trimmed by 2 bases and J by 4 bases, leaving 11 bases between them. Germline CDR1 and CDR2: SGHAT and FQNNGV. The CDR3 sequence is CASSLSLGSYGYTF. The DNA for the CDR3 is TGTGCCAGCAGCTTAAGTCTGGGCAGCTATGGCTACACCTTC.

The chain has TRBV12-3 or TRBV12-4 and TRBJ2-3, with D maybe TRBD2 (6 bases). V lost 6 bases and J lost 1, with 23 bases in between. The CDR3 extends over 18 amino acids. Here the CDR3 reads CASSQEPWLGGGTDTQYF. CDR3 coding DNA: TGTGCCAGCAGCCAAGAGCCTTGGCTAGGCGGGGGCACAGATACGCAGTATTTT.

This clonotype was found a few times. This chain links TRBV12-3 or TRBV12-4 with TRBJ1-1; D gene uncertain. Trimming removed 3 bases at V and 1 base at J, with 9 bases between. CDR3 length: 14 amino acids. CDR3 region: CASSFGERNTEAFF. CDR3 nucleotides: TGTGCCAGCAGTTTTGGAGAGAGGAACACTGAAGCTTTCTTT.

This chain joins TRBV20-1 and TRBJ2-3, with 12 bases identical to TRBD2. The CDR3 is made up of 20 amino acids. V was pared by 5 bases and J by 2 bases, with 20 bases of the junction left unmatched. The germline gives CDR1 DFQATT, CDR2 SNEGSKA (reference sequence). The CDR3, as DNA: TGCAGTGCTCCGGTTACTAGCGGGAGGCCTCAAGACGATTACACAGATACGCAGTATTTT. Translated: CSAPVTSGRPQDDYTDTQYF.

The chain joins TRBV6-6 to TRBJ2-7; possibly TRBD1 for D (6 bases). The J call may be wrong; the DNA end is better matched by TRBJ2-5. Germline V gene sequence: CDR1 MNHNY, CDR2 SVGAGI (reference sequence). This CDR3 region has 14 residues. The CDR3 here is CASSYSYRAETQYF. CDR3 coding DNA: TGTGCCAGCAGTTACTCGTACAGGGCGGAGACCCAGTACTTC.

The rearrangement joins TRBV6-5 to TRBJ2-7, with D possibly being TRBD1 (6 bases). Trimming took off 5 bases at V and 3 bases at J, with 11 bases between the two ends. CDR3 length: 13 residues. CDR1 and CDR2 (germline): MNHEY, SVGAGI. The CDR3 loop reads CASSHDRFYEQYF. In DNA, the CDR3 is TGTGCCAGCAGTCATGACAGGTTCTACGAGCAGTACTTC.

This clonotype was observed a handful of times. The V and J genes are TRBV7-3 and TRBJ2-3, with D unclear. Germline CDR1 reads SGHTA; CDR2 reads FQGTGA. With 4 bases removed from V and 6 bases from J, the gap between germline ends came to 14 bases. The CDR3 is 14 amino acids. The CDR3 protein is CASSSDPAEDTQYF. The CDR3 DNA follows: TGTGCCAGCAGCTCGGACCCCGCCGAGGATACGCAGTATTTT.

This clonotype was detected a few times. The chain couples TRBV5-1 to TRBJ2-1, with 10 bases matching TRBD2. V shed 4 bases and J 0 bases; nucleotides not matched to a gene: 4. Germline assignment: CDR1 SGHRS and CDR2 YFSETQ. This CDR3 contains 16 residues. As DNA, the CDR3 is TGCGCCAGCAGCCGACTAGCGGGCGACTCCTACAATGAGCAGTTCTTC. It yields the protein CASSRLAGDSYNEQFF.

This clonotype was observed a few times. The chain employs TRBV11-2 and TRBJ2-7, with 9 bases identical to TRBD2. Per germline, CDR1 SGHAT and CDR2 FQNNGV. The CDR3 runs 14 residues. V lost 5 bases to trimming and J lost 6 bases; unmatched junction nucleotides: 8. CDR3 loop: CASSPGLASLEQYF. The CDR3, as DNA: TGTGCCAGCAGCCCGGGACTAGCTAGTCTCGAGCAGTACTTC.

This clonotype occurred a few times. The chain joins TRBV7-3 to TRBJ1-2, with D possibly TRBD1 on 6 matching bases. V was pared by 4 bases and J by 7 bases, with 19 bases between. The germline V gene encodes CDR1 SGHTA and CDR2 FQGTGA. This CDR3 comprises 15 residues. The CDR3: CASSSTLTGSAGYTF. In DNA, the CDR3 is TGTGCCAGCAGCTCAACGTTAACAGGGTCGGCTGGCTACACCTTC.

This chain links TRBV4-2 with TRBJ2-2, with 7 bases that match TRBD1. This CDR3 region has 16 residues. Germline V gene lookup returns CDR1 LGHNA and CDR2 YNFKEQ. J was trimmed by 7 bases and V by 0 bases; bases with no gene match: 8. The CDR3 nucleotides are TGTGCCAGCAGCCAAGATGATAGGACAGGAGACGGGGAGCTGTTTTTT. This encodes CASSQDDRTGDGELFF.

CDR3: CASSPEPGLVQETQYF. The CDR3 DNA is TGTGCCAGCAGCCCAGAGCCCGGACTAGTGCAAGAGACCCAGTACTTC. The chain carries TRBV11-2 and TRBJ2-5, with TRBD2 matching 7 bases. Per the germline V gene, CDR1 is SGHAT and CDR2 is FQNNGV. J lost 2 bases, V lost 5 bases, and 11 bases had no gene match. This CDR3 is 16 amino acids long.

The chain recombines TRBV7-2 with TRBJ2-3, with a tentative D call TRBD2 (5 bases). CDR3 size: 17 residues. Germline lookup yields CDR1 SGHTA and CDR2 FQGNSA. Trimming left V 2 bases short and J 8 bases short, with 23 bases between. CDR3 nucleotide sequence: TGTGCCAGCAGCTTATTCGCAGGAGCGGAATCCTTGGGTACGCAGTATTTT. This sequence encodes CASSLFAGAESLGTQYF.

This clonotype was seen a few times. The chain carries TRBV7-2 and TRBJ2-2, with D possibly being TRBD1 or TRBD2 (5 bases each). Per germline, CDR1 SGHTA and CDR2 FQGNSA. The CDR3 contains 16 residues. V lost 5 bases and J lost 0, with 13 bases in between. DNA of the CDR3: TGTGCCAGCAGCCTGGGGACCGACTCGAACACCGGGGAGCTGTTTTTT. Translating it yields CASSLGTDSNTGELFF.

This clonotype was seen a handful of times. The V call is TRBV12-3 or TRBV12-4, the J call TRBJ2-2; D not resolved. CDR3 length: 11 residues. The ends were cut back, 10 bases at V and 5 bases at J, with 8 bases in the middle. DNA of the CDR3: TGTGCCACCAAGGAGACCGGGGAGCTGTTTTTT. Its translation is CATKETGELFF.

Details on this clonotype: An end of the junction does not agree with germline; a read error may underlie this. The chain employs TRBV12-3 or TRBV12-4 and TRBJ2-1; D is unresolved. CDR3 size: 15 residues. The CDR3 here is CAGSLSESSYNEQFF. The CDR3 nucleotides read TGTGCCGGCAGTTTGAGTGAAAGCTCCTACAATGAGCAGTTCTTC.

This clonotype occurred many times. The V gene is TRBV7-9, the J gene TRBJ2-2; D is unclear. Germline values: CDR1 SEHNR, CDR2 FQNEAQ (reference sequence). This CDR3 spans 13 amino acids. The ends were cut back, 0 bases at V and 5 bases at J, with 4 bases in the middle. Here the CDR3 reads CASSLADTGELFF. CDR3 coding DNA: TGTGCCAGCAGCTTAGCAGATACCGGGGAGCTGTTTTTT.